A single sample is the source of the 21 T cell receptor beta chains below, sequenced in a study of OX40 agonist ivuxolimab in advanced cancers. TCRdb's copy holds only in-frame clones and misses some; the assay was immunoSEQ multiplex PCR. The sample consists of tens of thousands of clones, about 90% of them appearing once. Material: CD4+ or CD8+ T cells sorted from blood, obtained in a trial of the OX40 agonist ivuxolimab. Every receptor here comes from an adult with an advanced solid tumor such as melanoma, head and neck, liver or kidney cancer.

CDR3 nucleotides: TGTGCCAGTAGTATCAGGGTTGATTCGGTCGGCTACACCTTC. Translating it yields CASSIRVDSVGYTF. The chain employs TRBV19 and TRBJ1-2; TRBD1 might be the D (5 bases). Trimming shortened V by 3 bases and J by 8 bases, and 16 bases separated the two germline ends. Germline CDR1 LNHDA, CDR2 SQIVND (reference sequence). The CDR3 consists of 14 residues. Full variable domain (remainder filled in from reference TRBV19 and TRBJ1-2): DGGITQSPKYLFRKEGQNVTLSCEQNLNHDAMYWYRQDPGQGLRLIYYSQIVNDFQKGDIAEGYSVSREKKESFPLTVTSAQKNPTAFYLCASSIRVDSVGYTFGSGTRLTVV.

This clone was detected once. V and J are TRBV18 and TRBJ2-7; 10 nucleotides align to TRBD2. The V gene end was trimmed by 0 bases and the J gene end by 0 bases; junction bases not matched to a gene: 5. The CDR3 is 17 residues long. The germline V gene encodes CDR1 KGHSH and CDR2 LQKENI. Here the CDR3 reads CASSPPKGLASSYEQYF. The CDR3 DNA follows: TGTGCCAGCTCACCACCCAAGGGACTAGCGAGCTCCTACGAGCAGTACTTC.

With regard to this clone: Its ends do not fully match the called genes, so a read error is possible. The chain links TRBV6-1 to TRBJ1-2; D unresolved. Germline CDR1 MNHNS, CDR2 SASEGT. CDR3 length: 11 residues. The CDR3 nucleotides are TGTGCCAGCAGTGACCTCGTCGGCTGCTCCTTC. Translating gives CASSDLVGCSF.

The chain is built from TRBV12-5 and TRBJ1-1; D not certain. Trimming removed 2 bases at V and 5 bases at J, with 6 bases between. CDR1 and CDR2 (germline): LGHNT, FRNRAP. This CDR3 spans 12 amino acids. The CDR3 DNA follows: TGTGCTAGTGGTTTGTCGGGGACTGAAGCTTTCTTT. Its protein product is CASGLSGTEAFF.

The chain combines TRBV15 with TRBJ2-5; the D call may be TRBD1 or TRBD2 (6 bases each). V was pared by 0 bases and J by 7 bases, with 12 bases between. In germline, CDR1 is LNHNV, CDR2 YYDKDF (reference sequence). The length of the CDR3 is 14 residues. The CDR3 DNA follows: TGTGCCACCAGCAGAGAGGGGGGCCTCGGGACCCAGTACTTC. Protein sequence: CATSREGGLGTQYF.

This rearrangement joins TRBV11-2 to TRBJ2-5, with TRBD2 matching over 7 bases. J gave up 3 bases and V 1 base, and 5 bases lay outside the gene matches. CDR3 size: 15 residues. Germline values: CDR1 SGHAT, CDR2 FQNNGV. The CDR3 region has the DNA TGTGCCAGCAGCTTAGGGGGGACTAATAAAGAGACCCAGTACTTC. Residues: CASSLGGTNKETQYF. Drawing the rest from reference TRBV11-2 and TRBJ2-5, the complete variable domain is EAGVAQSPRYKIIEKRQSVAFWCNPISGHATLYWYQQILGQGPKLLIQFQNNGVVDDSQLPKDRFSAERLKGVDSTLKIQPAKLEDSAVYLCASSLGGTNKETQYFGPGTRLLVL.

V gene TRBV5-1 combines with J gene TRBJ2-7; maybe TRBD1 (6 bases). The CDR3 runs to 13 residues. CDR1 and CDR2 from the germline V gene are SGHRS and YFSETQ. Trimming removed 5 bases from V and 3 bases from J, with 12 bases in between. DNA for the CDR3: TGCGCCAGCAGTCCATCGGACAGCTACGAGCAGTACTTC. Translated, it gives CASSPSDSYEQYF.

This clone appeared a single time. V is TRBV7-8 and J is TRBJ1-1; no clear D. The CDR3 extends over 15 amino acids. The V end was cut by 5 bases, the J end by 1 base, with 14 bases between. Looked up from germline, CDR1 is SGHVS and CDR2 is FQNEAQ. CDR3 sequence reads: CASSHYMRENTEAFF. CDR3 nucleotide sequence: TGTGCCAGCAGCCATTATATGAGAGAGAACACTGAAGCTTTCTTT.

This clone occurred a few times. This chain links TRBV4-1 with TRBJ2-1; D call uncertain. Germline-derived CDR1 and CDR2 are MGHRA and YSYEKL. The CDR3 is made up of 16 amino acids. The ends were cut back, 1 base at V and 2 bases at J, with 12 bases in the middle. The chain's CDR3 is CASSQVNLVAYNEQFF. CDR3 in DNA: TGCGCCAGCAGCCAAGTGAACTTAGTCGCCTACAATGAGCAGTTCTTC.

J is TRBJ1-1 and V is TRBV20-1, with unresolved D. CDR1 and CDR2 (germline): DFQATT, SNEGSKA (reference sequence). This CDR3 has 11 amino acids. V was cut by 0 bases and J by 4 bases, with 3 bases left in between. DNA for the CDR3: TGCAGTGCTAGAGATTCCACTGAAGCTTTCTTT. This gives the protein CSARDSTEAFF.

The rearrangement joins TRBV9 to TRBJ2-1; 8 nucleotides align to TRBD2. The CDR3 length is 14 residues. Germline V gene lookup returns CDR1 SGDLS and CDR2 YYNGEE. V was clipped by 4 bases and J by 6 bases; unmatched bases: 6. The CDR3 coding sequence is TGTGCCAGCAGCAGTAGCGGGAAGAGCAATGAGCAGTTCTTC. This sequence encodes CASSSSGKSNEQFF.

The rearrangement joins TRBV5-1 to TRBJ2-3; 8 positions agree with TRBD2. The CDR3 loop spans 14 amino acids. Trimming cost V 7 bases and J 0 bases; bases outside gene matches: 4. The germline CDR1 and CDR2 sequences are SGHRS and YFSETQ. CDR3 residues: CASRTSGSTDTQYF. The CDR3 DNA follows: TGCGCCAGCCGAACTAGCGGTAGCACAGATACGCAGTATTTT. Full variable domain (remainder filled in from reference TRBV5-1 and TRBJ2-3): KAGVTQTPRYLIKTRGQQVTLSCSPISGHRSVSWYQQTPGQGLQFLFEYFSETQRNKGNFPGRFSGRQFSNSRSEMNVSTLELGDSALYLCASRTSGSTDTQYFGPGTRLTVL.

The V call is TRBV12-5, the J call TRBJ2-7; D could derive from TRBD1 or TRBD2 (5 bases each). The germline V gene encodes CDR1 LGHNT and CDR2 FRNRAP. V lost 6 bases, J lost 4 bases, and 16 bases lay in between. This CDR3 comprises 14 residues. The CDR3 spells CASGPGTASYEQYF. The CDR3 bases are TGTGCTAGTGGCCCCGGGACCGCCTCTTACGAGCAGTACTTC.

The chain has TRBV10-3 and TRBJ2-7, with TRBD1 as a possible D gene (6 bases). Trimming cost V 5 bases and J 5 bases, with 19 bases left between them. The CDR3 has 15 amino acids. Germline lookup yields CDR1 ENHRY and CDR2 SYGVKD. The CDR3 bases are TGTGCCATCAGTCCGACGAACAGGGAATCCCACGAGCAGTACTTC. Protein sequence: CAISPTNRESHEQYF.

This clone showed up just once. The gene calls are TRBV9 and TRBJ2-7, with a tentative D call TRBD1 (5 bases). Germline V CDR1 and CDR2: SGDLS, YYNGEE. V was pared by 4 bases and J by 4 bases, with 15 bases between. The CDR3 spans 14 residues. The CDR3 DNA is TGTGCCAGCAGCCCAGGGCTGCCGTATTACGAGCAGTACTTC. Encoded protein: CASSPGLPYYEQYF.

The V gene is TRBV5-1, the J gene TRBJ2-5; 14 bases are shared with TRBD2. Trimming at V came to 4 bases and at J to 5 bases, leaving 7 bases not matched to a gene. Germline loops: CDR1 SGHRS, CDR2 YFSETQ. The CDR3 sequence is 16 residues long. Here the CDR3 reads CASSPGLAGESETQYF. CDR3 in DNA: TGCGCCAGCAGCCCGGGACTAGCGGGAGAATCTGAGACCCAGTACTTC.

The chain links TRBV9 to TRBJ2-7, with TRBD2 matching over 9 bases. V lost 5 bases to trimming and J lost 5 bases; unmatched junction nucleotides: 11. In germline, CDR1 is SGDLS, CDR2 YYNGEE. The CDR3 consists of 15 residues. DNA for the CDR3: TGTGCCAGCAGTGCCGGGACTAGCTCGTTTGACGAGCAGTACTTC. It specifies CASSAGTSSFDEQYF.

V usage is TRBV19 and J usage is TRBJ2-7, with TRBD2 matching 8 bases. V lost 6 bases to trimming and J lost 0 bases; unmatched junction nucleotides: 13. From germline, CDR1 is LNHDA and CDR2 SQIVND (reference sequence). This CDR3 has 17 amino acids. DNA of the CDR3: TGTGCCAGTAGGGGGGTTGGGCAGGGGACTAGCTCCTACGAGCAGTACTTC. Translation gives CASRGVGQGTSSYEQYF.

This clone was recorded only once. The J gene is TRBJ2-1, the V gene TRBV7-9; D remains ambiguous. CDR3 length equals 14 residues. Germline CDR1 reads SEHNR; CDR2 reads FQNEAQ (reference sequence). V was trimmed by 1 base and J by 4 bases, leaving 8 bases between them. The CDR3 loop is CASSLDWDYNEQFF. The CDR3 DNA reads TGTGCCAGCAGCTTAGATTGGGATTACAATGAGCAGTTCTTC.

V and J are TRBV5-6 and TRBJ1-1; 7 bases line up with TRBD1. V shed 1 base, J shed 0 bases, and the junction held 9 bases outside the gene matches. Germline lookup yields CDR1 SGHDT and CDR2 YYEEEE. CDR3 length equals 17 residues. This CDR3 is CASSLTRGTDMNTEAFF. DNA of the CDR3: TGTGCCAGCAGCTTGACCAGGGGGACTGATATGAACACTGAAGCTTTCTTT.

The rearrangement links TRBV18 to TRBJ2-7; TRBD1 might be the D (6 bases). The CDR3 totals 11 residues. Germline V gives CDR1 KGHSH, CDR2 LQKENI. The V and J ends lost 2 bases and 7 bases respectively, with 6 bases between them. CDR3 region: CASSPGTEQYF. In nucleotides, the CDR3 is TGTGCCAGCTCACCAGGGACAGAGCAGTACTTC.